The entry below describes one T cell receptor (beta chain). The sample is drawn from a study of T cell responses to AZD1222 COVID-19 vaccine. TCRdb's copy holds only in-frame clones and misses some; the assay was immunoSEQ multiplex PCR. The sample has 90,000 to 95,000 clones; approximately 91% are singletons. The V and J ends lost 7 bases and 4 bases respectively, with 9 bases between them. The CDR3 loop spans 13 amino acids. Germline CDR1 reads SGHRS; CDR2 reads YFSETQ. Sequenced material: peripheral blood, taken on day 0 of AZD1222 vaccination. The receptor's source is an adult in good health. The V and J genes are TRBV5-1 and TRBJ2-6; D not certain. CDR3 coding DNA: TGCGCCAGCGGACCCCTGGGGGCCAACGTCCTGACTTTC. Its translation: CASGPLGANVLTF. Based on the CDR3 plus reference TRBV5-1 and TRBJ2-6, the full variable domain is KAGVTQTPRYLIKTRGQQVTLSCSPISGHRSVSWYQQTPGQGLQFLFEYFSETQRNKGNFPGRFSGRQFSNSRSEMNVSTLELGDSALYLCASGPLGANVLTFGAGSRLTVL.